This T cell receptor beta chain was recorded in a study of blood T cell repertoires in COVID-19. Study details: Samples of COVID-19 (acute and convalescent) were obtained from the United States, Italy and Spain. PBMCs, B-cell-depleted T cells, or T cells provided the cDNA or gDNA that made up the material.

Original handling: Amplification from reference gene primers served as the basis for estimated nucleated cell counts. Libraries were prepared by immunoSEQ multiplex PCR; TCRdb keeps only in-frame clonotypes and omits some of them. The V and J calls and clone size are taken from that table; D and trimming were inferred from the DNA. The sample has roughly 110,000 clones; 85% are singletons. Trimming took 6 bases from V and 8 from J; bases not matched to a gene: 6. Germline values: CDR1 SGHTA, CDR2 FQGNSA. This CDR3 has 13 residues. This chain uses TRBV7-2 with TRBJ2-1; 8 bases align to TRBD1. The sequenced sample consisted of peripheral blood. The TCR originated in a human donor in a cohort sampled during active COVID-19. In DNA form, the CDR3 reads TGTGCCAGCAGGACGGCAGGGGGCGATGAGCAGTTCTTC. The encoded protein is CASRTAGGDEQFF.